This TCR beta chain emerged from a study of Tregs in tolerant kidney transplant recipients. Findings and limits, study-wide: Activated donor B cell expansion appeared to reveal the most relevant donor-specific TCRbeta repertoire. The small number of patients limits these findings pending further validation.

The CDR3 consists of 16 residues. The V gene end was trimmed by 5 bases and the J gene end by 2 bases; junction bases not matched to a gene: 3. The V gene's germline CDR1 is SGHNT and CDR2 YENEEA. This clone came up once. Its antigen is still unknown. Measured with immunoSEQ multiplex PCR; TCRdb has only the in-frame clones, and not every one. The sample holds tens of thousands of clones, about 83% seen once. Thawed PBMCs were FACS-sorted into unstimulated CD4+CD25+CD127- regulatory T cells, CD4+CD25- non-regulatory cells, CD4 and CD8 cells. The sequenced material came from CD4+ T cells from blood. V gene TRBV11-3 combines with J gene TRBJ2-2; 12 bases are shared with TRBD2. The receptor comes from a human donor in good health. The CDR3 DNA reads TGTGCCAGCAGCGTTGGACTAGCGGGAAACACCGGGGAGCTGTTTTTT. This translates into CASSVGLAGNTGELFF.